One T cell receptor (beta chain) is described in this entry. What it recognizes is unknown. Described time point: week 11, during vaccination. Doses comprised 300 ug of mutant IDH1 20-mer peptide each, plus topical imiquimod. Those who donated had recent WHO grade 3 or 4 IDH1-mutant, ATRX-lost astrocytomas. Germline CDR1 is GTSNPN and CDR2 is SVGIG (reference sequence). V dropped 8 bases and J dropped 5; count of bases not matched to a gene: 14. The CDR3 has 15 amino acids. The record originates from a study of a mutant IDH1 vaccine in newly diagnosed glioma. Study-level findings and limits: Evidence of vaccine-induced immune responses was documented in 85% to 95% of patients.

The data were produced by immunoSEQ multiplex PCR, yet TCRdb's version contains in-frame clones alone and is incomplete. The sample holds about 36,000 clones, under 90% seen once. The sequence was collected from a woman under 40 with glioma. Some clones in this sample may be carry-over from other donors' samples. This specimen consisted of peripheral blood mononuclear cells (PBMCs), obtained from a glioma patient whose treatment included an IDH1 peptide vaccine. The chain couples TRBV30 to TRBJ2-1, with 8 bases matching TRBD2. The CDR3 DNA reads TGTGCCGGGTGGCCAAGCGGGAGTGGGAACAATGAGCAGTTCTTC. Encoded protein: CAGWPSGSGNNEQFF.